This passage covers 9 T cell receptor beta chains from one sample sequenced in a study of T cells after yellow fever vaccination. TCRdb reanalysed the 5' RACE reads using MiXCR and keeps one entry per CDR3 protein. The table includes roughly 250,000 distinct CDR3 sequences, 10% to 15% detected once. Sequenced material: CD4+ T cells sorted from PBMCs, taken 45 days after the yellow fever booster vaccination. These receptor sequences come from a young man who received the YFV17D yellow fever vaccine.

The table lists this clonotype with a few counts. This chain links TRBV15 with TRBJ2-1; D unresolved. This CDR3 contains 12 residues. V was pared by 2 bases and J by 4 bases, with 3 bases between. Germline assignment: CDR1 LNHNV and CDR2 YYDKDF (reference sequence). CDR3 nucleotide sequence: TGTGCCACCAGCAGAAGTTACAATGAGCAGTTCTTC. Its protein product is CATSRSYNEQFF.

In its sample, this clonotype was seen a few times. A single base separates this from a much larger clone, so it may be a read error. The chain links TRBV6-1 to TRBJ2-3; TRBD2 matches at 14 bases. Germline loops: CDR1 MNHNS, CDR2 SASEGT. The length of the CDR3 is 18 residues. The CDR3 DNA follows: TGTGTCAGCAAGCGCGGGACTAGCGGGAGCCCCAGCACAGATACGCAGTATTTT. Its translation is CVSKRGTSGSPSTDTQYF.

The chain has TRBV5-1 and TRBJ2-7; 9 nucleotides line up with TRBD2. The germline V gene encodes CDR1 SGHRS and CDR2 YFSETQ. Trimming at V came to 5 bases and at J to 4 bases, leaving 10 bases not matched to a gene. This CDR3 spans 15 amino acids. CDR3 region: CASRDRSSGMYEQYF. The DNA of the CDR3 is TGCGCCAGCAGGGATCGGTCTAGCGGGATGTACGAGCAGTACTTC.

The chain recombines TRBV7-2 with TRBJ2-2; 8 bases are shared with TRBD1. This CDR3 is built from 14 residues. Unmatched junction bases numbered 4, after V lost 5 bases and J lost 5 bases. Looked up from germline, CDR1 is SGHTA and CDR2 is FQGNSA. CDR3 amino acids: CASSRQGRTGELFF. CDR3 bases: TGTGCCAGCAGCCGACAGGGGAGGACCGGGGAGCTGTTTTTT.

This clonotype has only a few counts. V is TRBV7-2 and J is TRBJ2-1, with 9 bases matching TRBD1. The CDR3 sequence is 15 residues long. With V trimmed by 1 base and J by 9 bases, 7 bases remained unmatched. In germline, CDR1 is SGHTA, CDR2 FQGNSA. The CDR3 region has the DNA TGTGCCAGCAGCTTAGGGGGACAGGGCTACGGTGAGCAGTTCTTC. Protein sequence: CASSLGGQGYGEQFF.

This clonotype was found a few times. This rearrangement joins TRBV6-1 to TRBJ1-1; TRBD1 matches 7 bases. Trimming cost V 6 bases and J 1 base; bases outside gene matches: 8. The CDR3 is 15 amino acids. Germline assignment: CDR1 MNHNS and CDR2 SASEGT. CDR3 nucleotides: TGTGCCAGCAGAGCGACAGGGAGATCGAACACTGAAGCTTTCTTT. This sequence encodes CASRATGRSNTEAFF.

This clonotype was observed a handful of times. CDR3 residues: CASSETLETSYGYTF. The CDR3 nucleotides are TGTGCCAGCAGCGAGACCCTTGAAACGTCTTATGGCTACACCTTC. The chain recombines TRBV5-6 with TRBJ1-2; D is uncertain. This CDR3 comprises 15 residues. Trimming removed 4 bases at V and 5 bases at J, with 18 bases between. CDR1 is SGHDT and CDR2 is YYEEEE in the germline V gene.

This chain connects TRBV4-3 to TRBJ1-2; D remains ambiguous. The V end lost 0 bases, the J end lost 2 bases, and 10 bases lay between the germline ends. The CDR3 is made up of 15 amino acids. The germline gives CDR1 LGHNA, CDR2 YSLEER. The CDR3, as DNA: TGCGCCAGCAGCCAAGATTACGTAAAGAACTATGGCTACACCTTC. Residues: CASSQDYVKNYGYTF.

The chain combines TRBV12-3 or TRBV12-4 with TRBJ2-3; the D gene could be TRBD1 or TRBD2 (5 bases each). V was pared by 5 bases and J by 6 bases, with 9 bases between. The CDR3 sequence is 12 residues long. The CDR3 reads CASSGGRDTQYF. The CDR3 DNA reads TGTGCCAGCAGTGGGGGTAGGGATACGCAGTATTTT.